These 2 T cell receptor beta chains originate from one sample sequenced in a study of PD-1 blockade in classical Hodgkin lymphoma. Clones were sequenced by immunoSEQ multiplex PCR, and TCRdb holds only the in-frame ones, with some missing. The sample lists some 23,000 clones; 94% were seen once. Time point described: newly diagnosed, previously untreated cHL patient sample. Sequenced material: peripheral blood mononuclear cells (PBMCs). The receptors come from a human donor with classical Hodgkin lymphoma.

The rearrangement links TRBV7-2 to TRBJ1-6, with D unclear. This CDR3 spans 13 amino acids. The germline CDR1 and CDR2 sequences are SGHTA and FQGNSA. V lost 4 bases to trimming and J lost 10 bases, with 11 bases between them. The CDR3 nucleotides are TGTGCCAGCAGCTGGAGTGGGAGCTCACCCCTCCACTTT. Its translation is CASSWSGSSPLHF.

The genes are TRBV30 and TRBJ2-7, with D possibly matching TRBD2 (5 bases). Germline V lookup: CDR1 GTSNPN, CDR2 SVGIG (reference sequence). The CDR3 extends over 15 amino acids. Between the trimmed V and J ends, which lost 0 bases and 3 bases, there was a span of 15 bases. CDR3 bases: TGTGCCTGGAGTGTGAAGGGAGCTTATATCTACGAGCAGTACTTC. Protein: CAWSVKGAYIYEQYF.